The following is a T cell receptor beta chain sequence with its context. No antigen is known for it. No base quality information exists; no much larger clone differs at one position. Genomic DNA was extracted from sorted cells for sequencing of the TCRbeta CDR3 region. The immunoSEQ Assay was used for sequencing of TCRbeta CDR3 regions. The source is immuneACCESS, and TCRdb retained only in-frame sequences with V and J called. Part of the clones is not carried over; for the studies checked, unresolved V genes explain less than half of this, and the remainder is unexplained. This sample has tens of thousands of clones in its table, and over 90% of those were observed once. In total, the top ten clones hold 15% to 20% of the sample. This specimen belongs to a study of OX40 agonist ivuxolimab in advanced cancers. At the level of the whole study: Ivuxolimab was a fully human IgG2 agonistic monoclonal antibody targeting the costimulatory receptor OX40 (CD134). Intravenous ivuxolimab was administered to patients every 2 weeks at six dose levels: 0.01, 0.1, 0.3, 1.5, 3 and 10 mg/kg. The purpose of peripheral TCRbeta sequencing was to test whether ivuxolimab changed TCR sequence diversity and led to clonal T-cell expansion. Patients were allowed to have had prior anti-PD-1, anti-PD-L1 or anti-CTLA-4 therapy, and 40% of the dose-escalation patients had previously received checkpoint inhibitors. Among the 50 to 55 dose-escalation patients, some 20 had hepatocellular carcinoma, approximately 15 melanoma, 9 renal cell carcinoma and 9 head and neck cancer. The paper covers the monotherapy dose-escalation part of the phase I ivuxolimab trial, which included N of about 50 patients. In the dose-escalation cohort, about four fifths of patients were male, and the mean age was 60 years with a range of roughly 23 to 79. Partial responses occurred in three dose-escalation patients: two with cutaneous melanoma and one with hepatocellular carcinoma.

V is shortened by 1 base, J by 4 bases, and the region joining them spans 10 bases. There are 14 amino acids in the CDR3, from cysteine to phenylalanine inclusive. Of all the DNA, just the CDR3 is kept, 42 bases in frame from base 1. CDR1 and CDR2, looked up from the germline V gene, are SGHVS and FNYEAQ. The study at large found these results: Low levels of normalized T-cell clonal expansion were also seen in some nonresponding patients. In partial responders in the 0.1-3.0 mg/kg groups, normalized peripheral clonal expansion was found to be among the lowest, especially among CD8+ T cells. Clonal expansion of both CD4+ and CD8+ blood T cells was observed from baseline to week 6 at doses 0.1 to 3.0 mg/kg. Antigen specificity was not determined for the clonally expanded peripheral T cells. After ivuxolimab, CD8+ T cells had more expanded clones than CD4+ T cells on average.

The trial excluded patients who had a history of autoimmune disease or who were on systemic immunosuppression. Peripheral blood for TCR sequencing was drawn from every dose cohort at baseline, at cycle 4 day 1 and at cycle 7 day 1. The samples were drawn from a first-in-human, open-label, multicenter phase I dose-escalation trial of ivuxolimab. The trial enrolled adults with locally advanced or metastatic head and neck squamous cell, hepatocellular, melanoma or renal cell carcinoma. CD4+ and CD8+ T cells were sorted separately from peripheral blood before TCR sequencing. The chain joins TRBV7-6 to TRBJ1-2, with the identity of the D gene unclear. The sequencing used CD4+ or CD8+ T cells sorted from blood, collected in a trial of the OX40 agonist ivuxolimab. This clonotype was sampled from an adult with an advanced solid tumor such as melanoma, head and neck, liver or kidney cancer. CDR3 loop: CASSLVPTTYGYTF. DNA sequence: TGTGCCAGCAGCTTAGTTCCCACGACCTATGGCTACACCTTC.